This T cell receptor beta chain was found in a study of T cells after somatic rescue of genetic block. Only in-frame clones appear in the TCRdb table, and some are missing; sequencing was by immunoSEQ multiplex PCR. This sample has about 68,000 clones, with under 95% found just once. Germline-derived CDR1 and CDR2 are KGHSH and LQKENI. This CDR3 has 13 residues. V lost 3 bases to trimming and J lost 6 bases, with 11 bases between them. The sample was peripheral blood mononuclear cells (PBMCs). The receptor's source is a man aged 35 to 55. This chain joins TRBV18 and TRBJ1-2; no clear D. The CDR3 region is CASSPTRDDGYTF. CDR3 nucleotides: TGTGCCAGCTCACCGACCCGGGATGATGGCTACACCTTC.